This T cell receptor beta chain was identified in a study of beta chain features in type 1 diabetes. The germline V gene has CDR1 LNHDA and CDR2 SQIVND (reference sequence). The CDR3 has 17 residues. Deletions cut 2 bases from V and 3 bases from J, with 17 bases between. Expressed TCRB transcripts got sequenced, as all isolated RNA was reverse transcribed. Here immunoSEQ multiplex PCR was the method, and the copy in TCRdb shows in-frame clones only, minus some. The repertoire holds hundreds of thousands of clones, with 15% to 17% as singletons. Sequencing used naive CD4+ T cells from blood. The V gene is TRBV19, the J gene TRBJ1-5, with D hard to call. This TCR was sampled from a young man in good health. Here the CDR3 reads CASSIRPTVGPNQPQHF. CDR3 in DNA: TGTGCCAGTAGTATAAGACCCACGGTAGGGCCCAATCAGCCCCAGCATTTT. The complete variable domain, with remaining parts taken from reference TRBV19 and TRBJ1-5, reads DGGITQSPKYLFRKEGQNVTLSCEQNLNHDAMYWYRQDPGQGLRLIYYSQIVNDFQKGDIAEGYSVSREKKESFPLTVTSAQKNPTAFYLCASSIRPTVGPNQPQHFGDGTRLSIL.